This T cell receptor beta chain was sequenced in a study of PD-1 blockade in classical Hodgkin lymphoma. Repertoires were generated with immunoSEQ multiplex PCR, while TCRdb's copy carries only in-frame clones and drops some. In the table there are about 31,000 clones, over 75% of which are singletons. Brentuximab vedotin exposure varied among the patients, all of whom had relapsed after autologous stem cell transplantation. Purified CD4+ T cells were obtained from thawed PBMCs through magnetic negative selection. Complete response, partial response or progressive disease was each patient's best response. The CDR3 loop spans 13 amino acids. V lost 5 bases and J 8 bases, leaving 15 bases between the germline ends. Germline V CDR1 and CDR2: GTSNPN, SVGIG (reference sequence).

The sequenced sample was CD4+ T cells from blood, obtained at baseline. The receptor was isolated from a human donor with classical Hodgkin lymphoma. The chain joins TRBV30 to TRBJ1-4; maybe TRBD1 (5 bases). The CDR3, as DNA: TGTGCCTGGGCGGGGGGGAGTGAAGAAAAACTGTTTTTT. The encoded protein is CAWAGGSEEKLFF.